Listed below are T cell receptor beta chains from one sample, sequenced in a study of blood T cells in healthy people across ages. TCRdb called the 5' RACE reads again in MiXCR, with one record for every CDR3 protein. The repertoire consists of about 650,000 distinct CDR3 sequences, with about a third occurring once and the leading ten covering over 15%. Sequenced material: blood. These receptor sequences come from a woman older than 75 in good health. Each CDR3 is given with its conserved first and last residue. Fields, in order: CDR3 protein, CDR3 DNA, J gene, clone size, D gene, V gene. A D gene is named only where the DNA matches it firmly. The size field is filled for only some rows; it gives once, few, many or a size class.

cdr3_aa: CASSSHTEAFF; cdr3_nt: TGTGCCAGCAGCTCCCACACTGAAGCTTTCTTT; j_call: TRBJ1-1; clone_size: few; d_call: -; v_call: TRBV5-6
cdr3_aa: CSVGAGLGEKLFF; cdr3_nt: TGCAGCGTTGGGGCAGGGTTAGGAGAAAAACTGTTTTTT; j_call: TRBJ1-4; clone_size: -; d_call: -; v_call: TRBV29-1
cdr3_aa: CASSWRSGQETQYF; cdr3_nt: TGTGCCAGCAGTTGGAGGAGCGGACAAGAGACCCAGTACTTC; j_call: TRBJ2-5; clone_size: many; d_call: -; v_call: TRBV12-3/TRBV12-4
cdr3_aa: CASSPRLAGAYNEQFF; cdr3_nt: TGTGCCAGCAGCCCCCGACTAGCGGGGGCCTACAATGAGCAGTTCTTC; j_call: TRBJ2-1; clone_size: many; d_call: TRBD2; v_call: TRBV5-6
cdr3_aa: CSARVRGAEHNNEQYF; cdr3_nt: TGCAGTGCTAGAGTGCGGGGGGCGGAGCATAACAATGAGCAGTACTTC; j_call: TRBJ2-7; clone_size: -; d_call: TRBD2; v_call: TRBV20-1
cdr3_aa: CASSLPASSNEQFF; cdr3_nt: TGCGCCAGCAGCCTGCCTGCTAGCAGCAATGAGCAGTTCTTC; j_call: TRBJ2-1; clone_size: many; d_call: -; v_call: TRBV5-1
cdr3_aa: CASSLREGGTEAFF; cdr3_nt: TGCGCCAGCAGCTTGAGAGAAGGGGGCACTGAAGCTTTCTTT; j_call: TRBJ1-1; clone_size: -; d_call: -; v_call: TRBV5-1
cdr3_aa: CASSWVGRGGGYTF; cdr3_nt: TGTGCCAGCAGCTGGGTTGGTAGGGGTGGTGGCTACACCTTC; j_call: TRBJ1-2; clone_size: few; d_call: -; v_call: TRBV5-4
cdr3_aa: CASSYLQGANIQYF; cdr3_nt: TGTGCCAGCAGTTACCTACAGGGGGCAAACATTCAGTACTTC; j_call: TRBJ2-4; clone_size: -; d_call: TRBD1; v_call: TRBV6-2/TRBV6-3
cdr3_aa: CASLTGGGDTQYF; cdr3_nt: TGTGCCAGCCTGACAGGAGGGGGGGATACGCAGTATTTT; j_call: TRBJ2-3; clone_size: -; d_call: -; v_call: TRBV2
cdr3_aa: CAWGGRYEQYF; cdr3_nt: TGTGCCTGGGGGGGACGATACGAGCAGTACTTC; j_call: TRBJ2-7; clone_size: few; d_call: -; v_call: TRBV30
cdr3_aa: CASSYYPGQRGRGYTF; cdr3_nt: TGTGCCAGCAGTTACTATCCGGGACAGCGAGGACGTGGCTACACCTTC; j_call: TRBJ1-2; clone_size: many; d_call: TRBD1; v_call: TRBV6-5
cdr3_aa: CASSQEGRMETQYF; cdr3_nt: TGTGCCAGCAGCCAAGAGGGGAGGATGGAGACCCAGTACTTC; j_call: TRBJ2-5; clone_size: -; d_call: -; v_call: TRBV3-1
cdr3_aa: CASSALTGSGQPQHF; cdr3_nt: TGTGCCAGCAGCGCCTTGACAGGGTCGGGGCAGCCCCAGCATTTT; j_call: TRBJ1-5; clone_size: many; d_call: TRBD1; v_call: TRBV6-6
cdr3_aa: CASAGQGGTGELFF; cdr3_nt: TGTGCCAGCGCGGGACAGGGAGGCACCGGGGAGCTGTTTTTT; j_call: TRBJ2-2; clone_size: few; d_call: TRBD1; v_call: TRBV12-3/TRBV12-4
cdr3_aa: CASRRTSGYYNEQFF; cdr3_nt: TGTGCCAGCAGGCGGACTAGCGGGTACTACAATGAGCAGTTCTTC; j_call: TRBJ2-1; clone_size: many; d_call: TRBD2; v_call: TRBV6-2/TRBV6-3
cdr3_aa: CASSPHGGDEQFF; cdr3_nt: TGTGCCAGCAGCCCCCACGGGGGAGATGAGCAGTTCTTC; j_call: TRBJ2-1; clone_size: few; d_call: -; v_call: TRBV7-3
cdr3_aa: CAISLTGGDYNEQFF; cdr3_nt: TGTGCCATCAGCCTGACGGGGGGCGACTACAATGAGCAGTTCTTC; j_call: TRBJ2-1; clone_size: few; d_call: -; v_call: TRBV10-3
cdr3_aa: CSVGLGTGGLETQYF; cdr3_nt: TGCAGCGTTGGCCTTGGGACAGGAGGTTTAGAGACCCAGTACTTC; j_call: TRBJ2-5; clone_size: many; d_call: TRBD1; v_call: TRBV29-1
cdr3_aa: CSAESGGSPYNEQFF; cdr3_nt: TGCAGTGCGGAGAGTGGCGGGAGTCCCTACAATGAGCAGTTCTTC; j_call: TRBJ2-1; clone_size: -; d_call: TRBD2; v_call: TRBV20-1
cdr3_aa: CASSFFDVEKLFF; cdr3_nt: TGTGCCAGCAGCTTTTTTGATGTTGAAAAACTGTTTTTT; j_call: TRBJ1-4; clone_size: many; d_call: -; v_call: TRBV5-6
cdr3_aa: CAWRTSGETQYF; cdr3_nt: TGTGCCTGGAGGACATCTGGGGAGACCCAGTACTTC; j_call: TRBJ2-5; clone_size: many; d_call: -; v_call: TRBV30
cdr3_aa: CASNQGSRETQYF; cdr3_nt: TGTGCCAGCAATCAGGGGAGTCGGGAGACCCAGTACTTC; j_call: TRBJ2-5; clone_size: -; d_call: -; v_call: TRBV28
cdr3_aa: CASRLVGARGDEAFF; cdr3_nt: TGCGCCAGCAGGCTGGTGGGGGCGCGAGGAGATGAAGCTTTCTTT; j_call: TRBJ1-1; clone_size: few; d_call: -; v_call: TRBV5-1
cdr3_aa: CASSPEAFGNGYTF; cdr3_nt: TGTGCCAGCAGCCCTGAGGCGTTCGGGAATGGCTACACCTTC; j_call: TRBJ1-2; clone_size: many; d_call: -; v_call: TRBV7-2
cdr3_aa: CAIQGTGAEYGYTF; cdr3_nt: TGTGCCATCCAAGGGACAGGGGCTGAATATGGCTACACCTTC; j_call: TRBJ1-2; clone_size: few; d_call: TRBD1; v_call: TRBV10-3
cdr3_aa: CASSYTWDRGPYSNQPQHF; cdr3_nt: TGTGCCAGCAGTTACACCTGGGACAGGGGGCCTTATAGCAATCAGCCCCAGCATTTT; j_call: TRBJ1-5; clone_size: -; d_call: TRBD1; v_call: TRBV6-2/TRBV6-3
cdr3_aa: CSARRLASSTDTQYF; cdr3_nt: TGCAGTGCTCGTAGACTAGCGTCTAGCACAGATACGCAGTATTTT; j_call: TRBJ2-3; clone_size: many; d_call: TRBD2; v_call: TRBV20-1
cdr3_aa: CSTPGQGARETQYF; cdr3_nt: TGCAGTACTCCGGGACAGGGGGCGAGAGAGACCCAGTACTTC; j_call: TRBJ2-5; clone_size: many; d_call: TRBD1; v_call: TRBV20-1
cdr3_aa: CSAAKREGLNTQYF; cdr3_nt: TGCAGTGCTGCTAAGCGGGAGGGCCTGAATACGCAGTATTTT; j_call: TRBJ2-3; clone_size: -; d_call: TRBD2; v_call: TRBV20-1
cdr3_aa: CASSLSNGLEAFF; cdr3_nt: TGTGCCAGCAGTTTATCGAACGGCTTAGAAGCTTTCTTT; j_call: TRBJ1-1; clone_size: few; d_call: -; v_call: TRBV27
cdr3_aa: CASSENLRTGTSYEQYF; cdr3_nt: TGTGCCAGCAGTGAAAATCTCCGGACAGGGACCTCCTACGAGCAGTACTTC; j_call: TRBJ2-7; clone_size: -; d_call: TRBD1; v_call: TRBV6-1
cdr3_aa: CASSLSPGLLNTGELFF; cdr3_nt: TGTGCCAGCAGCTTAAGCCCGGGACTATTGAACACCGGGGAGCTGTTTTTT; j_call: TRBJ2-2; clone_size: -; d_call: TRBD2; v_call: TRBV7-6
cdr3_aa: CASSEAGTYSNQPQHF; cdr3_nt: TGTGCCAGCAGTGAAGCGGGCACGTATAGCAATCAGCCCCAGCATTTT; j_call: TRBJ1-5; clone_size: -; d_call: -; v_call: TRBV2
cdr3_aa: CSAEGSRYEQYF; cdr3_nt: TGCAGTGCTGAGGGGTCCAGGTACGAGCAGTACTTC; j_call: TRBJ2-7; clone_size: many; d_call: -; v_call: TRBV20-1
cdr3_aa: CASSLAFGSDTQYF; cdr3_nt: TGTGCCAGCAGCCTAGCTTTTGGATCCGATACGCAGTATTTT; j_call: TRBJ2-3; clone_size: -; d_call: -; v_call: TRBV7-2
cdr3_aa: CSARSSGGGNQETQYF; cdr3_nt: TGCAGTGCTAGGTCTAGCGGGGGGGGAAACCAAGAGACCCAGTACTTC; j_call: TRBJ2-5; clone_size: many; d_call: TRBD2; v_call: TRBV20-1
cdr3_aa: CSVEDPQRTRAFF; cdr3_nt: TGCAGCGTTGAAGACCCACAACGAACACGAGCTTTCTTT; j_call: TRBJ1-1; clone_size: -; d_call: -; v_call: TRBV29-1
cdr3_aa: CSASLAGPSYEQYF; cdr3_nt: TGCAGTGCTAGCCTCGCGGGACCCTCCTACGAGCAGTACTTC; j_call: TRBJ2-7; clone_size: many; d_call: -; v_call: TRBV20-1
cdr3_aa: CSVRQSETYEQYF; cdr3_nt: TGCAGCGTTAGGCAATCTGAAACCTACGAGCAGTACTTC; j_call: TRBJ2-7; clone_size: -; d_call: -; v_call: TRBV29-1
cdr3_aa: CASSSAGTSGVKPPDTQYF; cdr3_nt: TGTGCCAGCAGCTCGGCGGGGACTAGCGGGGTGAAACCCCCAGATACGCAGTATTTT; j_call: TRBJ2-3; clone_size: many; d_call: TRBD2; v_call: TRBV11-1
cdr3_aa: CASSPGSRNNEQFF; cdr3_nt: TGTGCCAGCTCACCAGGGTCGAGGAACAATGAGCAGTTCTTC; j_call: TRBJ2-1; clone_size: -; d_call: -; v_call: TRBV18
cdr3_aa: CATSRDGSPTSKLFF; cdr3_nt: TGTGCCACCAGCAGAGATGGCAGCCCGACCTCAAAACTGTTTTTT; j_call: TRBJ1-4; clone_size: few; d_call: -; v_call: TRBV15
cdr3_aa: CASSIDGQGDSGANVLTF; cdr3_nt: TGTGCCAGTAGTATAGACGGACAGGGTGACTCTGGGGCCAACGTCCTGACTTTC; j_call: TRBJ2-6; clone_size: many; d_call: TRBD1; v_call: TRBV19
cdr3_aa: CSANWSRETQYF; cdr3_nt: TGCAGTGCGAACTGGAGTCGAGAGACCCAGTACTTC; j_call: TRBJ2-5; clone_size: few; d_call: -; v_call: TRBV20-1
cdr3_aa: CAWSDGRQGNEQFF; cdr3_nt: TGTGCCTGGAGTGATGGGCGACAGGGGAATGAGCAGTTCTTC; j_call: TRBJ2-1; clone_size: many; d_call: TRBD1; v_call: TRBV30
cdr3_aa: CASSQGPRGTNEKLFF; cdr3_nt: TGCGCCAGCAGCCAAGGCCCCAGGGGGACTAATGAAAAACTGTTTTTT; j_call: TRBJ1-4; clone_size: few; d_call: TRBD1; v_call: TRBV4-3
cdr3_aa: CASSEGLVSYEQYF; cdr3_nt: TGTGCCAGCAGTGAGGGCCTCGTCTCCTACGAGCAGTACTTC; j_call: TRBJ2-7; clone_size: many; d_call: -; v_call: TRBV9
cdr3_aa: CAISARDRGNTEAFF; cdr3_nt: TGTGCCATCAGTGCCCGGGACAGGGGGAACACTGAAGCTTTCTTT; j_call: TRBJ1-1; clone_size: -; d_call: TRBD1; v_call: TRBV10-3